Below, 16 T cell receptor beta chains from the same sample are listed, as sequenced in a study of CD8+CD57+ T cells in acquired aplastic anemia. Patients chosen for sequencing had CD8+CD57+ cells that had expanded, as shown by flow cytometry. The template used for profiling TCR beta VDJ and CDR3 was genomic DNA. TCRdb independently ran MiXCR on the reads; one entry per CDR3 protein. This table has 90,000 to 150,000 distinct CDR3 sequences, under 60% appearing once. The sequencing sample was made of sorted CD4+, CD8+, or CD8+CD57+ T cells (not recorded which) from PBMCs. The receptors were gathered from a human donor with aplastic anemia.

CDR3 sequence: CASMGQAVRAFF. The CDR3 nucleotides are TGTGCCAGCATGGGACAAGCTGTAAGGGCTTTCTTT. J is TRBJ1-1 and V is TRBV6-2 or TRBV6-3; weak D call: TRBD1 (6 bases). Germline V lookup: CDR1 MNHEY, CDR2 SVGEGT. V lost 7 bases and J 11 bases, leaving 17 bases between the germline ends. There are 12 residues in the CDR3.

The rearrangement uses TRBV29-1 and TRBJ1-2; the D is unclear. V was pared by 5 bases and J by 6 bases, with 16 bases between. Germline V CDR1 and CDR2: SQVTM, ANQGSEA. This CDR3 is 13 amino acids long. This chain's CDR3 is CSVLESSTDGYTF. Here the CDR3 DNA reads TGCAGCGTTCTTGAAAGTTCAACGGATGGCTACACCTTC.

CDR3 nucleotides: TGTGCCAGCAGTGACGAGTTGGGAGGACAGGATGAGCAGTTCTTC. Amino acids: CASSDELGGQDEQFF. V gene TRBV6-4 combines with J gene TRBJ2-1; maybe TRBD1 (7 bases). The V and J ends lost 2 bases and 8 bases respectively, with 16 bases between them. The CDR3 runs to 15 residues. Germline CDR1 and CDR2: MRHNA and SNTAGT.

This clonotype was detected a few times. The genes are TRBV25-1 and TRBJ1-2; D is unresolved. Germline V CDR1 and CDR2: MGHDK, SYGVNS. Trimming took off 2 bases at V and 7 bases at J, with 11 bases between the two ends. The CDR3 length is 13 residues. CDR3: CASSELNRPGYTF. CDR3 sequence (DNA): TGTGCCAGCAGTGAACTTAACAGACCTGGCTACACCTTC.

The V call is TRBV11-1, the J call TRBJ2-6; TRBD2 might be the D (6 bases). This CDR3 is 16 amino acids long. V dropped 8 bases and J dropped 4 bases, with 18 bases sitting between them. CDR1 SGHAT and CDR2 FQDESV come from the germline V gene (reference sequence). The CDR3 protein is CASQGWDSRGANVLTF. The CDR3 coding sequence is TGTGCCAGCCAGGGATGGGACTCGAGAGGGGCCAACGTCCTGACTTTC.

The chain recombines TRBV2 with TRBJ2-7, with D perhaps TRBD2 (6 bases). Trimming removed 4 bases from V and 3 bases from J, with 7 bases in between. The CDR3 sequence is 12 residues long. The germline V gene encodes CDR1 SNHLY and CDR2 FYNNEI. CDR3 sequence: CASSAGGYEQYF. CDR3 DNA: TGTGCCAGCAGTGCCGGGGGCTACGAGCAGTACTTC.

This clonotype showed up just once. The chain couples TRBV7-8 to TRBJ2-5; D uncertain. The CDR3 extends over 14 amino acids. The germline gives CDR1 SGHVS, CDR2 FQNEAQ. V lost 1 base and J 5 bases, leaving 11 bases between the germline ends. CDR3 coding DNA: TGTGCCAGCAGCTTAGTGGCTGCTAAGGAGACCCAGTACTTC. This sequence encodes CASSLVAAKETQYF.

In its sample, this clonotype was seen a few times. The chain couples TRBV11-1 to TRBJ1-2; the D is unclear. Trimming left V 5 bases short and J 2 bases short, with 18 bases between. This CDR3 is 16 amino acids long. The germline V gene has CDR1 SGHAT and CDR2 FQDESV (reference sequence). CDR3 DNA: TGTGCCAGCAGCCGAGGAAGGGCAGAAAGCAACTATGGCTACACCTTC. Translating it yields CASSRGRAESNYGYTF. The variable domain in full, with the rest retrieved from reference TRBV11-1 and TRBJ1-2, is EAEVAQSPRYKITEKSQAVAFWCDPISGHATLYWYRQILGQGPELLVQFQDESVVDDSQLPKDRFSAERLKGVDSTLKIQPAELGDSAMYLCASSRGRAESNYGYTFGSGTRLTVV.

V usage is TRBV29-1 and J usage is TRBJ1-1, with D uncertain. The CDR3 has 10 residues. In germline, CDR1 is SQVTM, CDR2 ANQGSEA. The V end lost 6 bases, the J end lost 7 bases, and 9 bases lay between the germline ends. DNA of the CDR3: TGCAGCGTGGCCGATATTGAAGCTTTCTTT. Its protein product is CSVADIEAFF.

Points on this clonotype: Being one base from a much bigger clone, this may be a read error. V is TRBV12-3 or TRBV12-4 and J is TRBJ2-1; D uncertain. V was clipped by 8 bases and J by 4 bases, with 9 bases between them. This CDR3 comprises 12 residues. The CDR3 here is CASCRLYNEQFF. The CDR3 DNA is TGTGCCAGCTGTCGGTTATACAATGAGCAGTTCTTC.

This chain connects TRBV24-1 to TRBJ2-1; TRBD2 aligns across 9 bases. V lost 1 base to trimming and J lost 9 bases; unmatched junction nucleotides: 6. This CDR3 is 15 amino acids long. Germline lookup yields CDR1 KGHDR and CDR2 SFDVKD. The CDR3 nucleotides read TGTGCCACCAGTGATTTTGCGGGGGGGCGAATTGAGCAGTTCTTC. This codes for CATSDFAGGRIEQFF.

The chain uses TRBV7-9 and TRBJ2-3; unclear D gene. Germline values: CDR1 SEHNR, CDR2 FQNEAQ (reference sequence). Deletions cut 7 bases from V and 2 bases from J, with 10 bases between. This CDR3 comprises 13 residues. Here the CDR3 reads CASTLEVTDTQYF. CDR3 in DNA: TGTGCCAGCACCCTAGAAGTCACAGATACGCAGTATTTT.

The rearrangement links TRBV29-1 to TRBJ1-3; D is undetermined. The CDR3 has 12 residues. CDR1 is SQVTM and CDR2 is ANQGSEA in the germline V gene. Trimming left V 7 bases short and J 0 bases short, with 7 bases between. CDR3 loop: CSGESSGNTIYF. CDR3 DNA: TGCAGCGGGGAAAGCTCTGGAAACACCATATATTTT.

This chain joins TRBV6-1 and TRBJ2-7; D uncertain. Per germline, CDR1 MNHNS and CDR2 SASEGT. There are 12 residues in the CDR3. The ends were cut back, 5 bases at V and 12 bases at J, with 17 bases in the middle. The CDR3 DNA sequence: TGTGCCAGCAGTCCGAACAGAGGAAGGTTGTACTTC. Its protein product is CASSPNRGRLYF.

The sample holds one count of this clonotype. The chain is built from TRBV29-1 and TRBJ1-4, with TRBD1 identical over 8 bases. V lost 4 bases, J lost 8 bases, and 6 bases stayed unmatched. The germline CDR1 and CDR2 sequences are SQVTM and ANQGSEA. This CDR3 is 13 amino acids long. In DNA form, the CDR3 reads TGCAGCGTTGGTCAGGGGGCGTACGAAAAACTGTTTTTT. Translating it yields CSVGQGAYEKLFF.

This clonotype was seen only a few times. DNA of the CDR3: TGTGCCAGCAGCCAAGGACAGGGAGGCAATGAGCAGTTCTTC. This encodes CASSQGQGGNEQFF. V gene TRBV9 combines with J gene TRBJ2-1; 8 nucleotides agree with TRBD1. The length of the CDR3 is 14 residues. The germline gives CDR1 SGDLS, CDR2 YYNGEE. Trimming cost V 4 bases and J 6 bases; bases outside gene matches: 6.